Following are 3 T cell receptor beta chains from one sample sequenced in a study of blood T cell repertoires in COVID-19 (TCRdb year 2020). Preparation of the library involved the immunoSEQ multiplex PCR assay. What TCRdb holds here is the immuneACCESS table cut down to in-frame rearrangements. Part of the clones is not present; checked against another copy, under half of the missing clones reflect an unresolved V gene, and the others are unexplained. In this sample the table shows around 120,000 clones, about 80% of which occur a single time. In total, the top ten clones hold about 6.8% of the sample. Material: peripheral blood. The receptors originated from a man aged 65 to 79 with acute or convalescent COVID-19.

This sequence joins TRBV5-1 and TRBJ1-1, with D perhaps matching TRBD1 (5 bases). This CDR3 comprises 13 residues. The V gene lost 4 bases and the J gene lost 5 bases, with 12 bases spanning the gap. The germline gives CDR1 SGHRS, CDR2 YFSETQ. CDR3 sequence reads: CASSQGAGTEAFF. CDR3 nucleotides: TGCGCCAGCAGCCAAGGGGCTGGGACTGAAGCTTTCTTT.

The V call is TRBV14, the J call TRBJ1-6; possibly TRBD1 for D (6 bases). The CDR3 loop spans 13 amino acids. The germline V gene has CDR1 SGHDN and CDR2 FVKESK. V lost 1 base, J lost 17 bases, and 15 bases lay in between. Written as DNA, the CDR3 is TGTGCCAGCAGCCAAGTGGGGCACAGGGCCGTCCACTTT. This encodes CASSQVGHRAVHF.

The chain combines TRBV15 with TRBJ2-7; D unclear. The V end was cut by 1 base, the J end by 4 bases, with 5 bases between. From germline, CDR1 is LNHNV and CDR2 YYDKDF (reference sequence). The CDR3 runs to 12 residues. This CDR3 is CATSRAGYEQYF. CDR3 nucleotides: TGTGCCACCAGCAGAGCAGGATACGAGCAGTACTTC.